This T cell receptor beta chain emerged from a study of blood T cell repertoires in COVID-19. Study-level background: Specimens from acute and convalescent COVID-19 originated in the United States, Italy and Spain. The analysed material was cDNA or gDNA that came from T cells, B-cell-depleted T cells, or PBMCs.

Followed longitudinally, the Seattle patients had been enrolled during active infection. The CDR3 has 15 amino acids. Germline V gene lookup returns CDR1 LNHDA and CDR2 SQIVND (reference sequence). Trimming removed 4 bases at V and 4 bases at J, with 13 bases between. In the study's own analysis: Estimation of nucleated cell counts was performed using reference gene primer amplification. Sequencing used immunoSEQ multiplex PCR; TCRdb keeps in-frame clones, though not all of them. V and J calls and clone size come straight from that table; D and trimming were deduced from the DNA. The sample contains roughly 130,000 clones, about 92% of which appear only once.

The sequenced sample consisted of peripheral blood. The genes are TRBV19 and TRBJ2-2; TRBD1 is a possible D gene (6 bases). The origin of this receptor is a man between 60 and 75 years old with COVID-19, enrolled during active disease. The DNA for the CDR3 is TGTGCCAGTAGTAATGGGGACACAGTCACCGGGGAGCTGTTTTTT. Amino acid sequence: CASSNGDTVTGELFF.